This TCR beta chain is drawn from a study of blood T cell repertoires in COVID-19. Study-level background: PBMCs, B-cell-depleted T cells, or T cells were the source of the cDNA or gDNA that made up the material.

In germline, CDR1 is MDHEN, CDR2 SYDVKM. The CDR3 is 15 residues long. Unmatched junction bases numbered 9, after V lost 8 bases and J lost 4 bases. Under the authors' procedure: Amplification from reference gene primers served as the basis for estimated nucleated cell counts. Data came from immunoSEQ multiplex PCR; TCRdb stores just in-frame clones and leaves some out. V and J calls plus clone size are reproduced from that table; the DNA served to infer D and trimming. Counted here are roughly 250,000 clones, about 83% occurring once; the ten biggest clones make up approximately 5.7%. This chain joins TRBV28 and TRBJ2-2; TRBD2 matches at 8 bases. This receptor was obtained from a human donor in a cohort sampled during active COVID-19. Sequenced input: peripheral blood. The CDR3 region has the DNA TGTGCCAGCGGCCCTGTCGGGGGGGTCACCGGGGAGCTGTTTTTT. Its translation: CASGPVGGVTGELFF.